This TCR beta chain derives from a study of blood T cell repertoires in COVID-19 (dated by TCRdb to 2018 to 2021). Notes on the research overall: Samples covering the acute and convalescent phases of COVID-19 were provided by collaborators in the United States, Italy and Spain. The material from the prospective study consisted of cDNA or gDNA derived from T cells, B-cell-depleted T cells, or PBMCs. Subjects who had been exposed to COVID-19, were actively infected with it, or had recovered from it provided the deeply sampled blood TCRbeta repertoires that made up the dataset. The repertoires were released in a freely available public database intended as a resource for research on the immune response to SARS-CoV-2. The samples were drawn from the first 160 participants of the ongoing ImmuneRACE study and from over a thousand subjects provided by 6 global collaborators. Nearly every sample came with metadata listing a de-identified subject ID, COVID-19 status, age in years and sex. Where available, HLA class I and class II types were obtained from metadata supplied by the sample provider rather than from assay-based typing. Overall study results and their limits: The quantity of clinical and demographic metadata differed by source and by participant and was supplied without curation.

Participants in the prospective study were aged roughly 18 to 89 years, lived in 20 to 30 United States geographic areas, and enrolled through a virtual design. In the prospective study, cohorts were assigned on the basis of participant-reported clinical history obtained from a screening survey and a study questionnaire. In the prospective study, mobile phlebotomists collected whole blood, serum and a nasopharyngeal or oropharyngeal swab from each participant. Over a roughly 2-month period, participants in the prospective study had the option of providing additional blood draws and questionnaires. Prospective study blood samples were shipped either frozen or at room temperature before DNA extraction. The CDR3 runs 11 residues from the cysteine to the phenylalanine. The only DNA kept is the CDR3, 33 bases in frame from the first base. For CDR1 and CDR2, the germline V gene lists SQVTM and ANQGSEA. Trimming removed 6 bases from V and 8 bases from J, leaving 13 bases between the germline ends.

Worth noting for this clone: Its antigen is unknown. No much larger clone exists at a distance of one base, and base qualities are not known.

The immunoSEQ Assay, a bias-controlled multiplex PCR, was used to amplify TCRbeta CDR3 regions from genomic DNA. In the source study's methods: The number of nucleated cells in each sample was estimated by amplification of reference gene primers within the assay. To quantify the absolute abundance of each unique TCRbeta CDR3 rearrangement, sequence reads were collapsed and filtered. For each sample, productive Simpson clonality was calculated as the square root of Simpson's diversity index over productive rearrangements. In its TCRdb copy, this immuneACCESS table keeps in-frame sequences only and misses some clones. Where compared with another copy, unresolved V genes explain less than half of these, and the others have no known cause. V and J calls and clone size are given by that table; D and trimming were obtained from the DNA. Here the sample has roughly 240,000 clones; roughly 89% occur a single time. The biggest ten clones account for around 2.6% of the sample.

Sequencing was performed on PBMCs or T cells enriched from blood (not recorded which). The receptor comes from a woman between 25 and 40 years old with acute COVID-19. The rearrangement joined TRBV29-1 to TRBJ1-2, with the identity of the D gene unclear. The nucleotide sequence reads as follows: TGCAGCGTGGACTCTACTGGAGGCTACACCTTC. It codes for CSVDSTGGYTF.